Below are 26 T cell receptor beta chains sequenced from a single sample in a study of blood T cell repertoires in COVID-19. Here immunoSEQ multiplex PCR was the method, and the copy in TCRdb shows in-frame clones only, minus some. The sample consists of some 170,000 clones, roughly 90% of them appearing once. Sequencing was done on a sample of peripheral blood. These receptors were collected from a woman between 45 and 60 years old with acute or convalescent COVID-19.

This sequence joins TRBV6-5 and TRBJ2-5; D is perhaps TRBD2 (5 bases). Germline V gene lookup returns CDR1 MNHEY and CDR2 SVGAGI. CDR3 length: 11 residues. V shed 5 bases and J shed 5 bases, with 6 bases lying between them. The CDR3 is CASSRRETQYF. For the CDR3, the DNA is TGTGCCAGCAGTCGGAGGGAGACCCAGTACTTC.

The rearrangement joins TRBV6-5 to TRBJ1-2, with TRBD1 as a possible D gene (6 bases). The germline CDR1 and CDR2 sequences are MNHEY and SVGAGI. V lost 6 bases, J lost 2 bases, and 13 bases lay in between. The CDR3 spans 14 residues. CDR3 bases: TGTGCCAGCAGAATACAACAGGGAAACTATGGCTACACCTTC. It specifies CASRIQQGNYGYTF.

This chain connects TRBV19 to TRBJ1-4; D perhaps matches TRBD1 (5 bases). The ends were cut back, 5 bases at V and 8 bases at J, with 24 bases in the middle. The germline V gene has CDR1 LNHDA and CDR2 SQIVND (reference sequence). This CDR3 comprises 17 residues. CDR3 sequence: CASSSVSGVSSWEKLFF. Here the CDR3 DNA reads TGTGCCAGTAGTTCGGTATCGGGGGTAAGCTCCTGGGAAAAACTGTTTTTT.

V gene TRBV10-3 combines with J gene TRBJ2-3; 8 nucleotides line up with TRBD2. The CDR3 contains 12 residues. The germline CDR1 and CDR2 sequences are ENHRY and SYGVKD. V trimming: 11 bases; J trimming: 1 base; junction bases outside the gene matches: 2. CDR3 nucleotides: TGTGCCGTACTAGCGGGCACAGATACGCAGTATTTT. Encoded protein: CAVLAGTDTQYF.

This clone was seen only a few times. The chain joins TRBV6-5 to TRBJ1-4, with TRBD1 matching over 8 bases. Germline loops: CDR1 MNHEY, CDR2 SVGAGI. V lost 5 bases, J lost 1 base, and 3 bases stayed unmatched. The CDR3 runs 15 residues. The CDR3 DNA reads TGTGCCAGCAGTCCCGGACAGGGAACTAATGAAAAACTGTTTTTT. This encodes CASSPGQGTNEKLFF.

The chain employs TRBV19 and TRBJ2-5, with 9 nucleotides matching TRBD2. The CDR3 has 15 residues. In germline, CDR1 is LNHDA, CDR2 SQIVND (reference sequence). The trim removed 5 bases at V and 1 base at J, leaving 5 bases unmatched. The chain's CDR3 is CASSRLAVTQETQYF. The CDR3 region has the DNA TGTGCCAGTAGTCGACTAGCGGTTACCCAAGAGACCCAGTACTTC.

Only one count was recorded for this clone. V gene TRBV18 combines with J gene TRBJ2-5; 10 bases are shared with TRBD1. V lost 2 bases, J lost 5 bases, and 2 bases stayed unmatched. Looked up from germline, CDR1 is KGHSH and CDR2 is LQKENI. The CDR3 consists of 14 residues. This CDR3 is CASSPGTGEETQYF. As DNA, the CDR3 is TGTGCCAGCTCACCAGGGACAGGGGAGGAGACCCAGTACTTC. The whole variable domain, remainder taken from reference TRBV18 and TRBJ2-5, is NAGVMQNPRHLVRRRGQEARLRCSPMKGHSHVYWYRQLPEEGLKFMVYLQKENIIDESGMPKERFSAEFPKEGPSILRIQQVVRGDSAAYFCASSPGTGEETQYFGPGTRLLVL.

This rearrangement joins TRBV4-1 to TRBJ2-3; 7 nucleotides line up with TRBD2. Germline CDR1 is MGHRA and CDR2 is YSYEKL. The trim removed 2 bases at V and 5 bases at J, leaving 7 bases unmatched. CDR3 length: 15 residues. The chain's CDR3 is CASSQYAGEIDTQYF. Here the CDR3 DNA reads TGCGCCAGCAGCCAATACGCGGGAGAGATAGATACGCAGTATTTT.

The DNA of the CDR3 is TGCGCCAGCACGCTTACAGGGGGCGGGACCGGGGAGCTGTTTTTT. Translated: CASTLTGGGTGELFF. V gene TRBV5-1 combines with J gene TRBJ2-2; 9 bases are shared with TRBD1. The CDR3 contains 15 residues. The trim removed 6 bases at V and 5 bases at J, leaving 8 bases unmatched. Germline V CDR1 and CDR2: SGHRS, YFSETQ.

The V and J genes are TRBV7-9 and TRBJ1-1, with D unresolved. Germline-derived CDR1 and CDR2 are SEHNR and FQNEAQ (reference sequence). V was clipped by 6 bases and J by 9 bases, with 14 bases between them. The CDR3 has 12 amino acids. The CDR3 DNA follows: TGTGCCAGCAGTCCCCAGCTAGATAAAGCTTTCTTT. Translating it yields CASSPQLDKAFF.

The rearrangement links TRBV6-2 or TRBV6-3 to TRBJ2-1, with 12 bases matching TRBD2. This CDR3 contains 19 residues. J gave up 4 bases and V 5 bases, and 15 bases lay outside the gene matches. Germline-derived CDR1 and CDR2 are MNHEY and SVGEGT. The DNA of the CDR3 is TGTGCCAGCAGTGCTCTAGCGGGAGGGCCTTTTGGGGCATACAATGAGCAGTTCTTC. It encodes CASSALAGGPFGAYNEQFF.

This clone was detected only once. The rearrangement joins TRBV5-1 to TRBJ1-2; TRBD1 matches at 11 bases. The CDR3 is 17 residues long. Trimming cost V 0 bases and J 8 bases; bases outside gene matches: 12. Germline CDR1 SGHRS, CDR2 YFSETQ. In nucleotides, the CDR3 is TGCGCCAGCAGCTTGGACCCCCGGTGGACAGGGGGCAGGGGCTACACCTTC. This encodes CASSLDPRWTGGRGYTF.

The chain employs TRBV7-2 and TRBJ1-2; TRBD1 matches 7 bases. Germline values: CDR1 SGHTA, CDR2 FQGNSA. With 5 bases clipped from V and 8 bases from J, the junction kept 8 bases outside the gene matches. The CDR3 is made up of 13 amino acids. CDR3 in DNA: TGTGCCAGCAGCACCACAGGGGTGGGCGGCTACACCTTC. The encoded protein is CASSTTGVGGYTF.

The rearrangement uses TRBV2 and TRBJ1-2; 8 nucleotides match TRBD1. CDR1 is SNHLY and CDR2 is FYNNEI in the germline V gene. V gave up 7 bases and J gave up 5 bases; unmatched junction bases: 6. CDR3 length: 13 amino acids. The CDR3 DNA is TGTGCCAGCAAATCGGACAGGGATTATGGCTACACCTTC. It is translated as CASKSDRDYGYTF.

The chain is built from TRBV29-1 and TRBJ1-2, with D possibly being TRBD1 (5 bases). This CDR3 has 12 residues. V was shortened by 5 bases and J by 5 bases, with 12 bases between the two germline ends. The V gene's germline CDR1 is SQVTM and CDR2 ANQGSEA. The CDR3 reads CSVLGGSYGYTF. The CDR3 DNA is TGCAGCGTTCTGGGGGGAAGTTATGGCTACACCTTC.

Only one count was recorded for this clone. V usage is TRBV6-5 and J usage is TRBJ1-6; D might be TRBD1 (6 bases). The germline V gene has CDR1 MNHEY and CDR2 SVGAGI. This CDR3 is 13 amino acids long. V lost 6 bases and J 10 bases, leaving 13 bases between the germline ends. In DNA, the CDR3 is TGTGCCAGCAGCTTCAGGGGTGAATCACCCCTCCACTTT. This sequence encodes CASSFRGESPLHF.

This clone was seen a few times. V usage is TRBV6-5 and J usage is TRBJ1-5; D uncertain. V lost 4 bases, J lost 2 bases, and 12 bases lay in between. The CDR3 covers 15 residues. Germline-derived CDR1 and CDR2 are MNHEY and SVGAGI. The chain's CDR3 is CASSSRDTGNQPQHF. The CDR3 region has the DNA TGTGCCAGCAGTTCGAGAGACACGGGCAATCAGCCCCAGCATTTT.

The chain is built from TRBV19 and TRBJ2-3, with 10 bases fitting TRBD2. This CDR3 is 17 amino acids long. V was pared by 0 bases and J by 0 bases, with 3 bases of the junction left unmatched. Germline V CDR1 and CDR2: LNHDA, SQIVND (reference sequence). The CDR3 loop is CASSIEGLAASTDTQYF. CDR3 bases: TGTGCCAGTAGTATAGAAGGACTAGCGGCTAGCACAGATACGCAGTATTTT.

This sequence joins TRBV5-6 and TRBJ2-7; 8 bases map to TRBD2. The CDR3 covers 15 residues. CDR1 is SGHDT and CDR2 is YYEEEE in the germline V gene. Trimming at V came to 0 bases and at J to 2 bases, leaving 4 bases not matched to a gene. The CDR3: CASSLDNSGAYEQYF. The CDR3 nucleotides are TGTGCCAGCAGCTTGGATAATAGCGGGGCCTACGAGCAGTACTTC. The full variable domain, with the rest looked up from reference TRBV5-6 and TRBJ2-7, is DAGVTQSPTHLIKTRGQQVTLRCSPKSGHDTVSWYQQALGQGPQFIFQYYEEEERQRGNFPDRFSGHQFPNYSSELNVNALLLGDSALYLCASSLDNSGAYEQYFGPGTRLTVT.

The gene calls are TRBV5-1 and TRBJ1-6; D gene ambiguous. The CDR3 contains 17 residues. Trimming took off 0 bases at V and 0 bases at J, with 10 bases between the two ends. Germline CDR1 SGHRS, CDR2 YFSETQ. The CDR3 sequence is CASSLDTWSSYNSPLHF. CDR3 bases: TGCGCCAGCAGCTTGGACACATGGAGCTCCTATAATTCACCCCTCCACTTT.

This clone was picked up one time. The CDR3 nucleotides read TGTGCCAGCTCACCGCCCGGGACTAGCATCGCGAATGAGCAGTTCTTC. Its protein product is CASSPPGTSIANEQFF. The chain carries TRBV18 and TRBJ2-1; 9 bases line up with TRBD2. V lost 3 bases and J lost 7; bases outside the gene matches: 10. The CDR3 is 16 residues long. Germline V CDR1 and CDR2: KGHSH, LQKENI.

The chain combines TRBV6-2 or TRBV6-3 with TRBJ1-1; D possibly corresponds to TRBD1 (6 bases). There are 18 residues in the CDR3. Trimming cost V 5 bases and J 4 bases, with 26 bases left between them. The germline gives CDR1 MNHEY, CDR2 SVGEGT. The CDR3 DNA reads TGTGCCAGCAGTCACCATGGTTCGGCAGGGGCGGTCGGCACTGAAGCTTTCTTT. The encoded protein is CASSHHGSAGAVGTEAFF.

For the CDR3, the DNA is TGTGCCAGCAAGCCGGGACAGGCCTACGAGCAGTACTTC. Residues: CASKPGQAYEQYF. The V call is TRBV2, the J call TRBJ2-7; TRBD1 matches 8 bases. The germline CDR1 and CDR2 sequences are SNHLY and FYNNEI. This CDR3 contains 13 residues. Germline trimming cut 7 bases from V and 2 bases from J; bases unmatched to any gene: 4.

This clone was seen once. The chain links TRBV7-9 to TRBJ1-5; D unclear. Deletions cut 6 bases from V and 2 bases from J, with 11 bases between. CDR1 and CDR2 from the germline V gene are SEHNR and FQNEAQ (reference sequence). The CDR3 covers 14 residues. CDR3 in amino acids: CASSRSQGNQPQHF. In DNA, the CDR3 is TGTGCCAGCAGTCGCTCCCAGGGCAATCAGCCCCAGCATTTT.

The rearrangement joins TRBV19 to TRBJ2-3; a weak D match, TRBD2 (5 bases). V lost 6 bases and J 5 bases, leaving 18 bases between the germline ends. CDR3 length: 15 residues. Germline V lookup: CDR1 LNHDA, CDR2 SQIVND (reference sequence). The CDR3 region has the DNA TGTGCCAGTAGCCAAGGTTCCGGGGTTGGAGATACGCAGTATTTT. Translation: CASSQGSGVGDTQYF.

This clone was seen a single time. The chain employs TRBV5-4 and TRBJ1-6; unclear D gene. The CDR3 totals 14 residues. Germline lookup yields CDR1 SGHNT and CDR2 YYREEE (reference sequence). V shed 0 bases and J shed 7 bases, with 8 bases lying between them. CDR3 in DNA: TGTGCCAGCAGCTTGGAACAGTTAAATTCACCCCTCCACTTT. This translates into CASSLEQLNSPLHF.